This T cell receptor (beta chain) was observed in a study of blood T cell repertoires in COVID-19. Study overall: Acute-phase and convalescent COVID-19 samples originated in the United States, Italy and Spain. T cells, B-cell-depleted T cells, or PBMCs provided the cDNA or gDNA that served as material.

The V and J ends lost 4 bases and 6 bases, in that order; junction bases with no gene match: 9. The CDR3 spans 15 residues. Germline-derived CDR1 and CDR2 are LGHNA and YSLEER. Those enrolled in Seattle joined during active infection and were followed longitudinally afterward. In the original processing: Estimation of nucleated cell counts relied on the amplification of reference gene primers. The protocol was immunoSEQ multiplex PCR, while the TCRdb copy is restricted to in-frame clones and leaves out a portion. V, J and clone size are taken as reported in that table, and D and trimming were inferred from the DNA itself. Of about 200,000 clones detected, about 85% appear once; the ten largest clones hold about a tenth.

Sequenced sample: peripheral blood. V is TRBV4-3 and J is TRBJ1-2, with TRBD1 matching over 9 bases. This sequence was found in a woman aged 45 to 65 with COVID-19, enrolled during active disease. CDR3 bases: TGCGCCAGCAGCCGAAATGGAGGGACAGGGAATGGCTACACCTTC. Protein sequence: CASSRNGGTGNGYTF.